This TCR beta chain appears in the sequencing data of a study of cytomegalovirus exposure and HLA in healthy donors. General study results and limits: It was reported that the classifier diagnosed cytomegalovirus status with high specificity and sensitivity in both the original and validation cohorts.

This clone came up a few times. The antigen remains unidentified. Per germline, CDR1 GTSNPN and CDR2 SVGIG (reference sequence). This CDR3 comprises 16 residues. Deletions cut 0 bases from V and 0 bases from J, with 12 bases between. This PCR relied on a set of 60 Vbeta primers and 13 Jbeta primers. Profiled with immunoSEQ multiplex PCR; TCRdb holds only in-frame clones, not every one. This table holds fewer than 250,000 clones, around four fifths found once. The receptor was isolated from a man in his forties or fifties in good health and CMV-seropositive. The V and J genes are TRBV30 and TRBJ2-1; D unresolved. Sequences were obtained from PBMCs. CDR3 protein: CAWSVLGIHSYNEQFF. Written as DNA, the CDR3 is TGTGCCTGGAGTGTTCTGGGCATCCACTCCTACAATGAGCAGTTCTTC.